These T cell receptor beta chains were read from a single sample in a study of blood T cells in healthy people across ages. TCRdb itself ran the 5' RACE reads through MiXCR, one entry per CDR3 protein. The sample has roughly 860,000 distinct CDR3 sequences; around 62% are singletons. The sample comprised blood. These receptors came from a man aged 25-45 years in good health. CDR3s include the opening cysteine and the closing phenylalanine or tryptophan. D genes are given only for firm matches.

v_call: TRBV4-3
j_call: TRBJ2-2
d_call: .
cdr3_aa: CASSQERSWRQDGSPSELFF
cdr3_nt: TGCGCCAGCAGCCAAGAAAGGTCGTGGCGACAGGACGGCTCCCCGTCGGAGCTGTTTTTT

v_call: TRBV5-1
j_call: TRBJ2-5
d_call: TRBD1
cdr3_aa: CASSSWTGEQYF
cdr3_nt: TGCGCCAGCAGCTCTTGGACAGGGGAGCAGTACTTC

v_call: TRBV7-2
j_call: TRBJ2-3
d_call: .
cdr3_aa: CASSSGSTTDTQYF
cdr3_nt: TGTGCCAGCAGCTCCGGGTCTACCACAGATACGCAGTATTTT

v_call: TRBV7-2
j_call: TRBJ1-5
d_call: .
cdr3_aa: CASSTTSQPQHF
cdr3_nt: TGTGCCAGCAGCACGACCTCGCAGCCCCAGCATTTT

v_call: TRBV9
j_call: TRBJ2-1
d_call: TRBD2
cdr3_aa: CASSGGTNREQFF
cdr3_nt: TGTGCCAGCAGTGGGGGGACTAATCGCGAGCAGTTCTTC

v_call: TRBV27
j_call: TRBJ2-7
d_call: .
cdr3_aa: CASSLRSPGRPKISSYEQYF
cdr3_nt: TGTGCCAGCAGTTTAAGGTCCCCGGGCAGGCCCAAAATTTCCTCCTACGAGCAGTACTTC

v_call: TRBV15
j_call: TRBJ1-5
d_call: TRBD1
cdr3_aa: CATSRTGARRTMSQPQHF
cdr3_nt: TGTGCCACCAGCAGAACAGGGGCGCGGAGAACTATGAGTCAGCCCCAGCATTTT

v_call: TRBV7-2
j_call: TRBJ2-3
d_call: .
cdr3_aa: CASSLELRGTDTQYF
cdr3_nt: TGTGCCAGCAGCTTGGAACTAAGAGGCACAGATACGCAGTATTTT

v_call: TRBV6-5
j_call: TRBJ2-1
d_call: .
cdr3_aa: CASSYDRLNEQFF
cdr3_nt: TGTGCCAGCAGTTACGACAGGCTGAATGAGCAGTTCTTC

v_call: TRBV29-1
j_call: TRBJ2-5
d_call: .
cdr3_aa: CSVAPTSYQETQYF
cdr3_nt: TGCAGCGTTGCCCCTACTAGTTACCAAGAGACCCAGTACTTC